Listed below are T cell receptor beta chains from one sample, sequenced in a study of T cell responses to AZD1222 COVID-19 vaccine. Profiling relied on immunoSEQ multiplex PCR, and the TCRdb table lists in-frame clones only, not all of them. Among some 100,000 clones listed, 90% to 95% were seen once. The sequencing here drew on peripheral blood, taken 28 days after the second AZD1222 dose. All receptors come from an adult who received the AZD1222 COVID-19 vaccine. Both conserved end residues are part of each CDR3. Each record gives: V gene, CDR3 length, D gene, J gene, clone size, CDR3 protein, CDR3 DNA. The D gene is left open where the match is weak. Expanded clones are given a class, and other clones once, few, many or no size at all.

v_call: TRBV11-3; cdr3_length: 14; d_call: NA; j_call: TRBJ1-6; clone_size: NA; cdr3_aa: CASSFGLGGSPLHF; cdr3_nt: TGTGCCAGCAGCTTCGGGCTGGGAGGTTCACCCCTCCACTTT
v_call: TRBV5-8; cdr3_length: 12; d_call: NA; j_call: TRBJ2-7; clone_size: NA; cdr3_aa: CASSFPTLGQYF; cdr3_nt: TGTGCCAGCAGCTTTCCCACCCTTGGGCAGTACTTC
v_call: TRBV27; cdr3_length: 15; d_call: NA; j_call: TRBJ1-5; clone_size: NA; cdr3_aa: CASSSWAGENQPQHF; cdr3_nt: TGTGCCAGCAGTTCGTGGGCAGGGGAAAATCAGCCCCAGCATTTT
v_call: TRBV30; cdr3_length: 14; d_call: NA; j_call: TRBJ1-3; clone_size: NA; cdr3_aa: CAWSRSTLGNTIYF; cdr3_nt: TGTGCCTGGAGTCGGTCCACACTCGGAAACACCATATATTTT
v_call: TRBV6-5; cdr3_length: 15; d_call: NA; j_call: TRBJ2-2; clone_size: NA; cdr3_aa: CASSYSGPWTGELFF; cdr3_nt: TGTGCCAGCAGTTACTCCGGACCCTGGACCGGGGAGCTGTTTTTT
v_call: TRBV28; cdr3_length: 17; d_call: NA; j_call: TRBJ2-5; clone_size: NA; cdr3_aa: CASSLSDSNSYQETQYF; cdr3_nt: TGTGCCAGCAGTTTATCCGACAGTAATTCTTACCAAGAGACCCAGTACTTC
v_call: TRBV6-5; cdr3_length: 14; d_call: TRBD1; j_call: TRBJ1-1; clone_size: NA; cdr3_aa: CASREGQGLTEAFF; cdr3_nt: TGTGCCAGCAGAGAGGGACAGGGACTGACTGAAGCTTTCTTT
v_call: TRBV19; cdr3_length: 16; d_call: NA; j_call: TRBJ2-3; clone_size: NA; cdr3_aa: CASSIGGTFGTDTQYF; cdr3_nt: TGTGCCAGTAGTATAGGTGGGACGTTTGGCACAGATACGCAGTATTTT
v_call: TRBV12-3/TRBV12-4; cdr3_length: 13; d_call: NA; j_call: TRBJ1-5; clone_size: once; cdr3_aa: CASSLDSNQPQHF; cdr3_nt: TGTGCCAGCAGTCTGGACAGTAATCAGCCCCAGCATTTT
v_call: TRBV4-3; cdr3_length: 15; d_call: NA; j_call: TRBJ2-3; clone_size: NA; cdr3_aa: CASSQDWAYTDTQYF; cdr3_nt: TGCGCCAGCAGCCAAGATTGGGCCTACACAGATACGCAGTATTTT
v_call: TRBV15; cdr3_length: 15; d_call: NA; j_call: TRBJ1-3; clone_size: NA; cdr3_aa: CATSSPSPPGNTIYF; cdr3_nt: TGTGCCACCAGCAGCCCGTCCCCTCCCGGGAACACCATATATTTT
v_call: TRBV7-2; cdr3_length: 16; d_call: TRBD2; j_call: TRBJ2-4; clone_size: few; cdr3_aa: CASSSLAGIAKNIQYF; cdr3_nt: TGTGCCAGCAGCTCGCTAGCGGGGATAGCCAAAAACATTCAGTACTTC
v_call: TRBV5-1; cdr3_length: 13; d_call: NA; j_call: TRBJ2-2; clone_size: NA; cdr3_aa: CASSLEATGELFF; cdr3_nt: TGCGCCAGCAGCTTGGAGGCCACCGGGGAGCTGTTTTTT
v_call: TRBV11-3; cdr3_length: 16; d_call: TRBD1; j_call: TRBJ1-1; clone_size: NA; cdr3_aa: CASGIRQGSEDTEAFF; cdr3_nt: TGTGCCAGCGGAATACGACAGGGGTCAGAGGACACTGAAGCTTTCTTT
v_call: TRBV21-1; cdr3_length: 17; d_call: NA; j_call: TRBJ1-2; clone_size: NA; cdr3_aa: CASSKRRDRAIFHGYTF; cdr3_nt: TGTGCCAGCAGCAAACGTAGGGACAGGGCGATTTTCCATGGCTACACCTTC
v_call: TRBV7-2; cdr3_length: 15; d_call: TRBD1; j_call: TRBJ1-3; clone_size: once; cdr3_aa: CASSSRTGAGNTIYF; cdr3_nt: TGTGCCAGCAGCTCGCGGACAGGGGCTGGAAACACCATATATTTT
v_call: TRBV7-8; cdr3_length: 12; d_call: NA; j_call: TRBJ1-6; clone_size: NA; cdr3_aa: CASSPPDSPLHF; cdr3_nt: TGTGCCAGCAGCCCCCCCGATTCACCCCTCCACTTT
v_call: TRBV11-3; cdr3_length: 15; d_call: NA; j_call: TRBJ2-1; clone_size: NA; cdr3_aa: CASSLRGGGYNEQFF; cdr3_nt: TGTGCCAGCAGCTTAAGGGGTGGGGGTTACAATGAGCAGTTCTTC
v_call: TRBV9; cdr3_length: 13; d_call: NA; j_call: TRBJ1-1; clone_size: once; cdr3_aa: CASSPTSNTEAFF; cdr3_nt: TGTGCCAGCAGCCCAACTTCTAACACTGAAGCTTTCTTT
v_call: TRBV6-2/TRBV6-3; cdr3_length: 13; d_call: NA; j_call: TRBJ2-7; clone_size: NA; cdr3_aa: CASSYTGVDEQYF; cdr3_nt: TGTGCCAGCAGTTACACCGGGGTTGACGAGCAGTACTTC
v_call: TRBV3-1/TRBV3-2; cdr3_length: 13; d_call: TRBD2; j_call: TRBJ2-7; clone_size: NA; cdr3_aa: CASSQELAREQYF; cdr3_nt: TGTGCCAGCAGCCAAGAACTAGCGCGGGAGCAGTACTTC
v_call: TRBV6-4; cdr3_length: 15; d_call: TRBD2; j_call: TRBJ2-3; clone_size: NA; cdr3_aa: CASSEERGATDTQYF; cdr3_nt: TGTGCCAGCAGTGAGGAGCGGGGGGCCACAGATACGCAGTATTTT